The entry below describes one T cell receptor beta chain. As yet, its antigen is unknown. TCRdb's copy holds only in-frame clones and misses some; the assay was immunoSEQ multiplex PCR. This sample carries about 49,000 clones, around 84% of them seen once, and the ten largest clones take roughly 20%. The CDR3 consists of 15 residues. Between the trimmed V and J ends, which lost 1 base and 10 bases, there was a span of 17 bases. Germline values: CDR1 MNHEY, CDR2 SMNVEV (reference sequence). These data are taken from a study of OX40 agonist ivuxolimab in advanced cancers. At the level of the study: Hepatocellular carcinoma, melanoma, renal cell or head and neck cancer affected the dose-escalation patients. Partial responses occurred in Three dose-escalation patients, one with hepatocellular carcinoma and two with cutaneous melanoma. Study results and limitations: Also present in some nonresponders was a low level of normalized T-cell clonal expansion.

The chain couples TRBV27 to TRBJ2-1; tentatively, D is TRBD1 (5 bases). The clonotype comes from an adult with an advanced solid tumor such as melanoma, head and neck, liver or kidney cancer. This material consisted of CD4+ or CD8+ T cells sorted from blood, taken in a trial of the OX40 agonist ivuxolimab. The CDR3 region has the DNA TGTGCCAGCAGTTTATATTCGACAGCCGAGTTAGAGCAGTTCTTC. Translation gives CASSLYSTAELEQFF.